These T cell receptor beta chains were read from a single sample in a study of T cells in Graves' hyperthyroidism and ophthalmopathy. Each CDR3 protein gets one entry after TCRdb re-called the multiplex PCR reads with MiXCR. In the table there are approximately 520,000 distinct CDR3 sequences, 24% of which are singletons. Material for sequencing was blood. The receptors shown here come from a woman in her twenties or thirties with Graves' ophthalmopathy. Both conserved end residues are trimmed from each CDR3.

v_call: TRBV6-5; j_call: TRBJ2-7; cdr3_aa: ASSFGPAVGYEQY
v_call: TRBV20-1; j_call: TRBJ1-5; cdr3_aa: SAQGSNQPQH
v_call: TRBV6-1; j_call: TRBJ2-7; cdr3_aa: ASRGTSGVYEQY
v_call: TRBV6-5; j_call: TRBJ2-7; cdr3_aa: ASSYGLRGEDQY
v_call: TRBV7-6; j_call: TRBJ2-7; cdr3_aa: ASSPRTGGSTYEQY
v_call: TRBV4-1; j_call: TRBJ1-5; cdr3_aa: ASSQGTDNQPQH
v_call: TRBV7-6; j_call: TRBJ2-2; cdr3_aa: ASSAGWGAGELF
v_call: TRBV3-1; j_call: TRBJ1-2; cdr3_aa: ASSQGAGEYGYT
v_call: TRBV7-9; j_call: TRBJ2-1; cdr3_aa: ASSLVWQSSYNEQF
v_call: TRBV19; j_call: TRBJ1-5; cdr3_aa: ASSWTGGNQPQH
v_call: TRBV29-1; j_call: TRBJ2-5; cdr3_aa: SVELVSETQY
v_call: TRBV30; j_call: TRBJ1-1; cdr3_aa: AWRYQGPGMNTEAF
v_call: TRBV30; j_call: TRBJ1-2; cdr3_aa: AWSVPPDRAFGYT
v_call: TRBV6-1; j_call: TRBJ2-7; cdr3_aa: ASRAPGQGAYEQY
v_call: TRBV12-3/TRBV12-4; j_call: TRBJ2-7; cdr3_aa: ASSLLRYEQY
v_call: TRBV20-1; j_call: TRBJ2-7; cdr3_aa: SARGGLAGTTYEQY
v_call: TRBV6-1; j_call: TRBJ2-5; cdr3_aa: ASSALTGRGETQY
v_call: TRBV24-1; j_call: TRBJ1-1; cdr3_aa: ATSGPRDRGNTEAF
v_call: TRBV11-2; j_call: TRBJ2-5; cdr3_aa: ASSLEVRGLSETQY
v_call: TRBV6-1; j_call: TRBJ1-2; cdr3_aa: ASLNYRGSSYGYT
v_call: TRBV4-1; j_call: TRBJ1-1; cdr3_aa: ASSTVGTEAF
v_call: TRBV4-1; j_call: TRBJ1-2; cdr3_aa: ASRSPGQGDGYT
v_call: TRBV7-9; j_call: TRBJ1-1; cdr3_aa: ASSYLDRGNTEAF
v_call: TRBV18; j_call: TRBJ1-2; cdr3_aa: ASSTTWDSRGYT
v_call: TRBV6-1; j_call: TRBJ2-7; cdr3_aa: ASARRPSYEQY
v_call: TRBV19; j_call: TRBJ1-1; cdr3_aa: ASRTRGMNTEAF
v_call: TRBV27; j_call: TRBJ1-2; cdr3_aa: ATRTGTNYGYT
v_call: TRBV24-1; j_call: TRBJ1-1; cdr3_aa: ATSEAAGGSTEAF
v_call: TRBV18; j_call: TRBJ1-1; cdr3_aa: ASSFRGGDPTEAF
v_call: TRBV13; j_call: TRBJ2-7; cdr3_aa: ASSLAGGLNHEQY
v_call: TRBV13; j_call: TRBJ1-2; cdr3_aa: ASSWRGQGTYGYT
v_call: TRBV6-2/TRBV6-3; j_call: TRBJ1-1; cdr3_aa: ASTDGSMNTEAF
v_call: TRBV12-3/TRBV12-4; j_call: TRBJ2-5; cdr3_aa: ASSVEGTETQY
v_call: TRBV7-8; j_call: TRBJ2-6; cdr3_aa: ASPMVVPSGANVLT
v_call: TRBV7-2; j_call: TRBJ2-7; cdr3_aa: ASSLRLGTSLYEQY
v_call: TRBV5-1; j_call: TRBJ1-2; cdr3_aa: ASSPQIGQLRGYT
v_call: TRBV20-1; j_call: TRBJ2-2; cdr3_aa: SARRELTGELF
v_call: TRBV12-3/TRBV12-4; j_call: TRBJ2-7; cdr3_aa: ASSFEELHYEQY
v_call: TRBV29-1; j_call: TRBJ1-2; cdr3_aa: SGMDTASYGYT
v_call: TRBV18; j_call: TRBJ2-2; cdr3_aa: ASSPPAGTGELF
v_call: TRBV2; j_call: TRBJ1-1; cdr3_aa: ASSTLMNTEAF
v_call: TRBV30; j_call: TRBJ1-1; cdr3_aa: AWRKGAQRGTEAF
v_call: TRBV27; j_call: TRBJ2-7; cdr3_aa: ASSAFRDRAVEQY
v_call: TRBV30; j_call: TRBJ1-1; cdr3_aa: AWGIRGEAF
v_call: TRBV2; j_call: TRBJ1-1; cdr3_aa: ASSGQAPRRL
v_call: TRBV6-5; j_call: TRBJ2-7; cdr3_aa: ASRRQESYEQY
v_call: TRBV6-5; j_call: TRBJ2-7; cdr3_aa: ASSYSTQGAYEQY
v_call: TRBV19; j_call: TRBJ1-5; cdr3_aa: ASSASSVYQPQH
v_call: TRBV24-1; j_call: TRBJ1-5; cdr3_aa: ATSATSGGGFDQPQH
v_call: TRBV28; j_call: TRBJ1-1; cdr3_aa: ASSPGWRTNTEAF
v_call: TRBV11-1; j_call: TRBJ2-5; cdr3_aa: ASSSGRQTDQETQY
v_call: TRBV4-1; j_call: TRBJ1-2; cdr3_aa: ASSSPANDRDYGYT